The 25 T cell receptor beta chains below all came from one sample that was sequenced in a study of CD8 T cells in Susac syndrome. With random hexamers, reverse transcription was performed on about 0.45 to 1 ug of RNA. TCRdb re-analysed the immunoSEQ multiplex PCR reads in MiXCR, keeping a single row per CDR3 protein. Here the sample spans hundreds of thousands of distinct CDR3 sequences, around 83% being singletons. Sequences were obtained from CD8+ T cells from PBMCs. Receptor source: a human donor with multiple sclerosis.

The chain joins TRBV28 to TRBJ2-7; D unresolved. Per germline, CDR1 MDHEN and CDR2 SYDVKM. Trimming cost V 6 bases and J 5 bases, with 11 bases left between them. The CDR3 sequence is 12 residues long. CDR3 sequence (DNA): TGTGCCAGCAGCGAACTCGGTAACGAGCAGTACTTC. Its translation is CASSELGNEQYF.

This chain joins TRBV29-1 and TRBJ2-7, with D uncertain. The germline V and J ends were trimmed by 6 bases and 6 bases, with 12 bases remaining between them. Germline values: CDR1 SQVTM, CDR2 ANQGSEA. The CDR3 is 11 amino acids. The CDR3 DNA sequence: TGCAGCGTCCTGTTCGGTGGCGAGCAGTACTTC. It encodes CSVLFGGEQYF.

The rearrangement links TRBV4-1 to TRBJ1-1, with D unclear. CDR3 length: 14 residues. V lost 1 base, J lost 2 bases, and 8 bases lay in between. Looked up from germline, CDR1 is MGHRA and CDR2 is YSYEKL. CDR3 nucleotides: TGCGCCAGCAGCCAAGCCCCGGTTAACACTGAAGCTTTCTTT. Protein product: CASSQAPVNTEAFF.

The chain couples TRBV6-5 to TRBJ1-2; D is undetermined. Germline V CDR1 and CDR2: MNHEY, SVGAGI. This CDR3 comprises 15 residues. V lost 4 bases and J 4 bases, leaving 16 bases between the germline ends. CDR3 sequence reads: CASSSDNFPVYGYTF. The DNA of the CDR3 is TGTGCCAGCAGTTCGGATAACTTCCCGGTCTATGGCTACACCTTC.

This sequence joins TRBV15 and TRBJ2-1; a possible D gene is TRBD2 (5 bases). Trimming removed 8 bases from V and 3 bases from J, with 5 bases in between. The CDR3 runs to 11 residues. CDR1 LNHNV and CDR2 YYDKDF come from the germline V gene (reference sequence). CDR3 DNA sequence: TGTGCCACCGGACTCTACAATGAGCAGTTCTTC. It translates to CATGLYNEQFF.

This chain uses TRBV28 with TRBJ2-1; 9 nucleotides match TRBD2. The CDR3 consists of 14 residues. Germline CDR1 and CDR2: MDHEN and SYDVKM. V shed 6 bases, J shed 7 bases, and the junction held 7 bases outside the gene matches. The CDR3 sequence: CASRGGGDSNEQFF. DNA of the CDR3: TGTGCCAGCAGGGGCGGGGGGGATTCGAATGAGCAGTTCTTC.

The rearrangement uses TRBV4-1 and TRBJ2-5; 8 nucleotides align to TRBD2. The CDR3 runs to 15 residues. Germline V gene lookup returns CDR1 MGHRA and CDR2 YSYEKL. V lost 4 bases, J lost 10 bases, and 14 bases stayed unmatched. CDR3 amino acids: CASSLSRGELEGQYF. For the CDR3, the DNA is TGCGCCAGCAGCCTCTCGCGGGGGGAGTTGGAGGGCCAGTACTTC.

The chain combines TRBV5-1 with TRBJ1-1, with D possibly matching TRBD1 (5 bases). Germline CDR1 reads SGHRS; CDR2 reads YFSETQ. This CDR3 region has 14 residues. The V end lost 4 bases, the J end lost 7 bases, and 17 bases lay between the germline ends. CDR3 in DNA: TGCGCCAGCAGCCCGTGGGACGGAGGAGATGAAGCTTTCTTT. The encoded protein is CASSPWDGGDEAFF.

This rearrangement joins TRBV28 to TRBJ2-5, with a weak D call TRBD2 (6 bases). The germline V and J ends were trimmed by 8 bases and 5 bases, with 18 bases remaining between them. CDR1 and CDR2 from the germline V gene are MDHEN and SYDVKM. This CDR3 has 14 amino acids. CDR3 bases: TGTGCCAGCGTTTTATGGGAGGACGGTGAGACCCAGTACTTC. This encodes CASVLWEDGETQYF.

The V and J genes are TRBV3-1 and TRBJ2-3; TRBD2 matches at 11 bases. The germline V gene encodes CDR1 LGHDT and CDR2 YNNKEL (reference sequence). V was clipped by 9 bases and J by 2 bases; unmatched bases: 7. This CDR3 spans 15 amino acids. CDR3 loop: CASSAGLAATDTQYF. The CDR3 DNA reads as TGTGCCAGTTCCGCGGGACTAGCGGCCACAGATACGCAGTATTTT.

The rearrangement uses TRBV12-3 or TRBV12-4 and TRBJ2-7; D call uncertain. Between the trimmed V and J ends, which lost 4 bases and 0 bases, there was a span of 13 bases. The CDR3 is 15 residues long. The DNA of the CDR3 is TGTGCCAGCAGTTCGGGCCACCCGCGCTCCTACGAGCAGTACTTC. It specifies CASSSGHPRSYEQYF.

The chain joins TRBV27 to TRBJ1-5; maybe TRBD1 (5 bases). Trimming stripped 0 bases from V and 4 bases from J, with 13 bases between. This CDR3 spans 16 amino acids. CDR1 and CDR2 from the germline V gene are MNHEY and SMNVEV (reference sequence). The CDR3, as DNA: TGTGCCAGCAGTTTATCGCTCCCGGGACTAAATCAGCCCCAGCATTTT. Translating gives CASSLSLPGLNQPQHF.

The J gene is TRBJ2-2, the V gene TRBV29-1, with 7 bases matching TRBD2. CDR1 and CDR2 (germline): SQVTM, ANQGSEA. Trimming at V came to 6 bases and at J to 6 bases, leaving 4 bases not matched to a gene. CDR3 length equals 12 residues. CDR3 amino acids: CSVAGKAGELFF. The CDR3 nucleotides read TGCAGCGTAGCGGGGAAGGCCGGGGAGCTGTTTTTT.

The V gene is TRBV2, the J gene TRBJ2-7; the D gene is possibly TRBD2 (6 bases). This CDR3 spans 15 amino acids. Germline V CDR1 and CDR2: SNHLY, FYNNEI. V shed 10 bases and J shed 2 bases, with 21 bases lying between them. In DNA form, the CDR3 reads TGTGCCATCACCCAGGAGGGATTCGGGGCCTACGAGCAGTACTTC. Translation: CAITQEGFGAYEQYF. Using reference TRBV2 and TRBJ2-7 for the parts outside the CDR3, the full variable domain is EPEVTQTPSHQVTQMGQEVILRCVPISNHLYFYWYRQILGQKVEFLVSFYNNEISEKSEIFDDQFSVERPDGSNFTLKIRSTKLEDSAMYFCAITQEGFGAYEQYFGPGTRLTVT.

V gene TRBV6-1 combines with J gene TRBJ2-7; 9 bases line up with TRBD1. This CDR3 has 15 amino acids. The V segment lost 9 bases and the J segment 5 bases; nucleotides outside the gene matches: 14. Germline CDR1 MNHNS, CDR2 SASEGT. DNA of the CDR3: TGTGCCAGTGAGGCTATGACAGGGGGTCCGGACGAGCAGTACTTC. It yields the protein CASEAMTGGPDEQYF.

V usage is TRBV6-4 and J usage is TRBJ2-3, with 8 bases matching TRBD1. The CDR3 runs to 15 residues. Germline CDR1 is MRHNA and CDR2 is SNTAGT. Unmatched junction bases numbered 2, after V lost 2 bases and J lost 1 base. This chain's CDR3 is CASSDMTGGTDTQYF. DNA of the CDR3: TGTGCCAGCAGTGACATGACAGGGGGCACAGATACGCAGTATTTT.

The CDR3 is CASASIAGGPRGYEQFF. The CDR3, as DNA: TGTGCCAGCGCATCAATAGCGGGAGGGCCGCGGGGGTATGAGCAGTTCTTC. The chain joins TRBV27 to TRBJ2-1; 11 positions match TRBD2. CDR3 length: 17 residues. Germline trimming cut 8 bases from V and 8 bases from J; bases unmatched to any gene: 17. Looked up from germline, CDR1 is MNHEY and CDR2 is SMNVEV (reference sequence).

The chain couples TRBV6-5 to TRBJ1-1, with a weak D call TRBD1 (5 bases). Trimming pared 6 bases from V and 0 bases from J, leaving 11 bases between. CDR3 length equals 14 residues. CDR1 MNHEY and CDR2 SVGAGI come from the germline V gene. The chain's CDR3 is CASRYTGLNTEAFF. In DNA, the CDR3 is TGTGCCAGCAGATACACGGGGCTGAACACTGAAGCTTTCTTT.

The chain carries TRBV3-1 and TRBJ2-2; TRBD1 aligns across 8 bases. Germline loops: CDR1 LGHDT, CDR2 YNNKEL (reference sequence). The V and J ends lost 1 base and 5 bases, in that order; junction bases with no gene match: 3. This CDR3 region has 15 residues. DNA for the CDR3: TGTGCCAGCAGCCAAGTAACAGGGGGAACCGGGGAGCTGTTTTTT. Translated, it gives CASSQVTGGTGELFF.

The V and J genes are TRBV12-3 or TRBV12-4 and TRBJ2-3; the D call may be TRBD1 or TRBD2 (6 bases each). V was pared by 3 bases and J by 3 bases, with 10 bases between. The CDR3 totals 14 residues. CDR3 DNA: TGTGCCAGCAGTTTTGCGGGACAAACAGATACGCAGTATTTT. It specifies CASSFAGQTDTQYF.

Here the CDR3 DNA reads TGTGCCAGCAGCCCCTATTCCACGACCGGGGAGCTGTTTTTT. It encodes CASSPYSTTGELFF. The rearrangement links TRBV7-9 to TRBJ2-2; D is ambiguous. Germline lookup yields CDR1 SEHNR and CDR2 FQNEAQ (reference sequence). V lost 5 bases and J lost 5, with 12 bases in between. This CDR3 has 14 residues.

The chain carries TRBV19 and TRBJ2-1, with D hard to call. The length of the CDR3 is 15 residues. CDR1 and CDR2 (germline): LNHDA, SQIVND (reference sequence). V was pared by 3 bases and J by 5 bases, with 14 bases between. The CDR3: CASSIGDLKDNEQFF. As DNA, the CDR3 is TGTGCCAGTAGTATCGGCGACCTTAAGGACAATGAGCAGTTCTTC.

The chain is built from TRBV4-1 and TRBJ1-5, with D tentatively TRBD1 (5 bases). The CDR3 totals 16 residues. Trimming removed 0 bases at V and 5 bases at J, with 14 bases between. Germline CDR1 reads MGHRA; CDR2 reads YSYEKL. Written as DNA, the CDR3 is TGCGCCAGCAGCCAAGATCTTGTAGGAGGGGATCAGCCCCAGCATTTT. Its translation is CASSQDLVGGDQPQHF.

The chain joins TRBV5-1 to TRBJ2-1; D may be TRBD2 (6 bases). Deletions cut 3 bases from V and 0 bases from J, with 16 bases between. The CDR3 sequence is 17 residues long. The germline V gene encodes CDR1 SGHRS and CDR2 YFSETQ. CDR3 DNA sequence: TGCGCCAGCAGCTCCTGGATCCTAGCGCACTCCTACAATGAGCAGTTCTTC. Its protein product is CASSSWILAHSYNEQFF.

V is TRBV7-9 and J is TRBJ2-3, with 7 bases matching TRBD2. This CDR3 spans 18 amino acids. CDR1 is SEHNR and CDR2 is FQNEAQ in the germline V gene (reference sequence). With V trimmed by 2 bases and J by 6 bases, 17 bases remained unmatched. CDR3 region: CASSLPFGGGTLEDTQYF. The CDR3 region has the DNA TGTGCCAGCAGCTTACCCTTTGGCGGGGGAACCCTTGAGGATACGCAGTATTTT.